The 8 T cell receptor beta chains reported below all come from one sample, sequenced in a study of blood T cell repertoires in COVID-19. Clones were read by immunoSEQ multiplex PCR, and TCRdb kept only the in-frame ones, dropping some. The data show more than 110,000 clones, with approximately 85% seen just once and 2.5% to 3% held by the top ten. Sequences were obtained from peripheral blood. The receptors here all came from a middle-aged man with acute or convalescent COVID-19.

The rearrangement links TRBV27 to TRBJ2-3; D is possibly TRBD1 (7 bases). The CDR3 has 18 amino acids. CDR1 and CDR2 (germline): MNHEY, SMNVEV (reference sequence). V gave up 5 bases and J gave up 0 bases, with 21 bases separating them. The DNA of the CDR3 is TGTGCCAGCAGTCCGTATAGGGGGCTTCGGGGGAGCACAGATACGCAGTATTTT. This encodes CASSPYRGLRGSTDTQYF.

This clone was seen once. V gene TRBV6-5 combines with J gene TRBJ2-2; D possibly corresponds to TRBD1 (5 bases). Germline assignment: CDR1 MNHEY and CDR2 SVGAGI. The ends were cut back, 5 bases at V and 1 base at J, with 11 bases in the middle. The CDR3 extends over 15 amino acids. The CDR3 DNA reads TGTGCCAGCAGTCCAGGGTGGGGGAACACCGGGGAGCTGTTTTTT. Its translation is CASSPGWGNTGELFF.

The chain couples TRBV10-3 to TRBJ1-5, with D perhaps matching TRBD1 (5 bases). The CDR3 spans 18 residues. In germline, CDR1 is ENHRY, CDR2 SYGVKD. V lost 0 bases and J lost 0, with 15 bases in between. CDR3 amino acids: CAISESNRRSDSNQPQHF. CDR3 nucleotides: TGTGCCATCAGTGAGTCGAACAGGCGGTCAGATAGCAATCAGCCCCAGCATTTT.

The chain couples TRBV6-5 to TRBJ1-1; D not resolved. CDR1 and CDR2 (germline): MNHEY, SVGAGI. The CDR3 runs to 13 residues. V was cut by 6 bases and J by 3 bases, with 11 bases left in between. This chain's CDR3 is CASSQTRDTEAFF. CDR3 coding DNA: TGTGCCAGCAGCCAAACTAGGGACACTGAAGCTTTCTTT.

This clone appeared a few times. This CDR3 is CASSPWGQGFYGYTF. In DNA, the CDR3 is TGTGCCAGCAGCCCGTGGGGACAGGGCTTCTATGGCTACACCTTC. The chain links TRBV5-4 to TRBJ1-2; 9 nucleotides align to TRBD1. V shed 4 bases and J 4 bases; nucleotides not matched to a gene: 8. The V gene's germline CDR1 is SGHNT and CDR2 YYREEE (reference sequence). This CDR3 has 15 residues.

The chain recombines TRBV21-1 with TRBJ1-3; the table's D gene call, TRBD1, was not cross checked with the DNA. TRBV21-1 is designated a pseudogene. CDR3 size: 16 residues. The DNA for the CDR3 is TGTGCCAGCAGCAACTCCCCCGAGACAGACGGAAACACCATATATTTT. As protein: CASSNSPETDGNTIYF.

V is TRBV5-1 and J is TRBJ2-1, with D tentatively TRBD1 (6 bases). Germline lookup yields CDR1 SGHRS and CDR2 YFSETQ. The CDR3 consists of 14 residues. The V end lost 6 bases, the J end lost 2 bases, and 12 bases lay between the germline ends. CDR3 nucleotides: TGCGCCAGCAACTCGGACAGCCCCTACAATGAGCAGTTCTTC. It specifies CASNSDSPYNEQFF.

This rearrangement joins TRBV5-4 to TRBJ1-1, with 7 nucleotides matching TRBD1. The CDR3 covers 16 residues. V lost 0 bases and J lost 1; bases outside the gene matches: 6. The germline gives CDR1 SGHNT, CDR2 YYREEE (reference sequence). The CDR3 bases are TGTGCCAGCAGCTTGGGGGTGACAGGGACGAACACTGAAGCTTTCTTT. As protein: CASSLGVTGTNTEAFF.